This TCR beta chain was recovered during a study of cytomegalovirus exposure and HLA in healthy donors. The V end lost 4 bases, the J end lost 5 bases, and 19 bases lay between the germline ends. In germline, CDR1 is SGDLS, CDR2 YYNGEE. This CDR3 comprises 15 residues. Samples came from healthy bone marrow donors. A few counts support this clone. What it binds is unknown. Primers included in the PCR were 60 Vbeta and 13 Jbeta primers. Sequencing used immunoSEQ multiplex PCR; TCRdb keeps in-frame clones, though not all of them. The table shows roughly 130,000 clones, with 61% occurring only once. Study-wide results and limits: Reports indicated that the classifier achieved high specificity and sensitivity in diagnosing cytomegalovirus status.

The specimen sequenced was PBMCs. The receptor was isolated from a male donor in good health and CMV-seronegative. The V gene is TRBV9, the J gene TRBJ2-7, with TRBD2 as a possible D gene (7 bases). The CDR3 DNA follows: TGTGCCAGCAGCCCTATTGGGGGGGCCGTACACGAGCAGTACTTC. This codes for CASSPIGGAVHEQYF.